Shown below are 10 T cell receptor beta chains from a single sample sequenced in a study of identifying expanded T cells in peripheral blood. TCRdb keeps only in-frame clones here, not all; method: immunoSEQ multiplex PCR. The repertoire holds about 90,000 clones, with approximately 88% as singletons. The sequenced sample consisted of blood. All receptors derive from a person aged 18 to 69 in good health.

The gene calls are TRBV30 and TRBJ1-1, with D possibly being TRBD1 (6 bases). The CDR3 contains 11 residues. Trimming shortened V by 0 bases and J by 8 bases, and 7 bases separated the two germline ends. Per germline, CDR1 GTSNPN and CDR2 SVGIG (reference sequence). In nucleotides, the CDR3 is TGTGCCTGGAGTGTAGGGGGGGAAGCTTTCTTT. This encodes CAWSVGGEAFF.

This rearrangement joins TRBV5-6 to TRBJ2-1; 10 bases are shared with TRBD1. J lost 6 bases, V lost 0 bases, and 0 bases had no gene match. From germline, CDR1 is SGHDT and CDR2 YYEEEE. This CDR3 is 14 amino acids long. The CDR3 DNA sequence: TGTGCCAGCAGCTTGGGGGACAGGGGCAATGAGCAGTTCTTC. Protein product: CASSLGDRGNEQFF.

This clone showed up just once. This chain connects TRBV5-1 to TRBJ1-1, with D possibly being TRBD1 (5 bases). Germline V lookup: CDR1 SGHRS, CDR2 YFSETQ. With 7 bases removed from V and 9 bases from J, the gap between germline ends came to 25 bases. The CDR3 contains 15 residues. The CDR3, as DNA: TGCGCCAGCGCGGAGAGGGGCCCGTTTGGGTCGAAAGCTTTCTTT. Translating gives CASAERGPFGSKAFF.

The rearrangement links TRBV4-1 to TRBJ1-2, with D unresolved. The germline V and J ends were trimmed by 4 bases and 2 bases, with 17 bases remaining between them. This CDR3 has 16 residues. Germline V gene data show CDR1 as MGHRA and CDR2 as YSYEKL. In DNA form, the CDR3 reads TGCGCCAGCAGCCGCAAGGCGGACGGATTAAACTATGGCTACACCTTC. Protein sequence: CASSRKADGLNYGYTF.

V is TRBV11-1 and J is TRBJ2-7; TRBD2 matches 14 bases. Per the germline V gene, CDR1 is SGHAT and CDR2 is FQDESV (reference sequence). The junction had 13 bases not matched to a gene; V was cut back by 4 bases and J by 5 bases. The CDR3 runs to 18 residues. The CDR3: CASSSTYGTSGSLDEQYF. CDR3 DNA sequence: TGTGCCAGCAGCTCCACCTACGGGACTAGCGGGAGTTTAGACGAGCAGTACTTC.

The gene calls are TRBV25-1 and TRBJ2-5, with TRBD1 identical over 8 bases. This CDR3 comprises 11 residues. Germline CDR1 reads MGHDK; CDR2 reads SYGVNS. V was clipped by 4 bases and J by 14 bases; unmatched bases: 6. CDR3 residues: CASSAWGQAYF. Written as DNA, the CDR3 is TGTGCCAGCAGTGCCTGGGGACAGGCCTACTTC.

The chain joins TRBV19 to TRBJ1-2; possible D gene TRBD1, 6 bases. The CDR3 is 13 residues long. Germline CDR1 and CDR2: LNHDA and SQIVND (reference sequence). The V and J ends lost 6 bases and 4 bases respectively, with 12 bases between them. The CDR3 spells CASSAPGAYGYTF. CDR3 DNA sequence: TGTGCCAGTAGCGCCCCAGGGGCCTATGGCTACACCTTC.

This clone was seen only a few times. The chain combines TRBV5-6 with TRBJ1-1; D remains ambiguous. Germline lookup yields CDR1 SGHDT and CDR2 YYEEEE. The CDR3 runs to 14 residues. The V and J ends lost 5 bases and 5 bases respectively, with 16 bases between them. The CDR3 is CASRRTPMDTEAFF. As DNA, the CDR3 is TGTGCCAGCAGACGGACGCCCATGGATACTGAAGCTTTCTTT.

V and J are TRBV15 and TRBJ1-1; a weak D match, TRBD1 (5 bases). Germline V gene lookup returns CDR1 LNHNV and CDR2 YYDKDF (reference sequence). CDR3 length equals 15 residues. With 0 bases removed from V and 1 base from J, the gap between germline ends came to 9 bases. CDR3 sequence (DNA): TGTGCCACCAGCAGAGATCTTCAGGGGAACACTGAAGCTTTCTTT. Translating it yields CATSRDLQGNTEAFF.

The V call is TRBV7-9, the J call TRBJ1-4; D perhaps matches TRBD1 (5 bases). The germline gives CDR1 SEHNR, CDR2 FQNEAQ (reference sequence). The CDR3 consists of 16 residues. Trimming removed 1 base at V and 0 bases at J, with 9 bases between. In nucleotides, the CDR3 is TGTGCCAGCAGCTTAGGAGGGGCACCAACTAATGAAAAACTGTTTTTT. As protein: CASSLGGAPTNEKLFF.